The entry below gives a single TCR beta chain sequence along with its context. CDR3 size: 13 residues. Trimming removed 0 bases from V and 8 bases from J, with 11 bases in between. The V gene's germline CDR1 is SGHTS and CDR2 YDEGEE. The data are from a study of blood T cell repertoires in COVID-19. About the research overall: In each case, the material was cDNA or gDNA derived from T cells, B-cell-depleted T cells, or PBMCs.

Original analysis: Estimated nucleated cell counts came from reference gene primer amplification. Only in-frame clones appear in the TCRdb table, and some are missing; sequencing was by immunoSEQ multiplex PCR. V and J calls and clone size are those listed in that table; D and trimming were worked out from the DNA. This table has tens of thousands of clones, 65% to 85% appearing once. The origin of this receptor is a woman in her sixties with acute or convalescent COVID-19. V gene TRBV5-8 combines with J gene TRBJ1-1; D unclear. Sequenced sample: peripheral blood. The CDR3 loop reads CASSLAYIREAFF. The DNA of the CDR3 is TGTGCCAGCAGCTTGGCGTACATCAGGGAAGCTTTCTTT.